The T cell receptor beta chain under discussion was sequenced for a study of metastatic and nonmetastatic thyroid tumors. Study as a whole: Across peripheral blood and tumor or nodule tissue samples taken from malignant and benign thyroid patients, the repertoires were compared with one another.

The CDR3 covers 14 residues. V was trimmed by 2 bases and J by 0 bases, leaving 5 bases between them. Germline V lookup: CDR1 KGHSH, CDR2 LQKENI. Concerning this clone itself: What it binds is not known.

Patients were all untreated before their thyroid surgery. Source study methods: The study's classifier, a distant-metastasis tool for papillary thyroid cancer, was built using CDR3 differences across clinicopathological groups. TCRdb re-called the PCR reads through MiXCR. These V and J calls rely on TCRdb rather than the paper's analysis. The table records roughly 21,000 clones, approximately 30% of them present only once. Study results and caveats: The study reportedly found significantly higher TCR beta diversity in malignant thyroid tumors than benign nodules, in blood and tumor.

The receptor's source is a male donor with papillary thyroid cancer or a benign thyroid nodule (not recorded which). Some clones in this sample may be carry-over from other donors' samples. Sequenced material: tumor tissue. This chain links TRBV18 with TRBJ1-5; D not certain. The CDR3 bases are TGTGCCAGCTCACCAACTAGTAGCAATCAGCCCCAGCATTTT. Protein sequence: CASSPTSSNQPQHF.